This paragraph covers one TCR beta chain sequence. Its antigen is as yet unknown. Germline V CDR1 and CDR2: SGDLS, YYNGEE. Trimming removed 6 bases at V and 4 bases at J, with 10 bases between. This CDR3 contains 12 residues. The entry originates in a study of cytomegalovirus exposure and HLA in healthy donors. For the study at large: A preliminary data release comprised 80 million to 95 million unique TCRs obtained from HLA-typed donors. General study findings and limits: Sequence variants that were highly shared formed a cluster that was likely a sequencing artifact. TCR beta V- and J-gene trimming was later associated with a missense DCLRE1C variant.

Both 60 Vbeta primers and 13 Jbeta primers went into the PCR. Profiling relied on immunoSEQ multiplex PCR, and the TCRdb table lists in-frame clones only, not all of them. The repertoire holds roughly 140,000 clones, with about 79% as singletons. The chain joins TRBV9 to TRBJ1-2, with a weak D call TRBD1 (6 bases). The sequence came from a man between 40 and 49 years old in good health and CMV-seropositive. Specimen: PBMCs. Here the CDR3 reads CASKDSIYGYTF. The CDR3 nucleotides read TGTGCCAGCAAGGACAGCATCTATGGCTACACCTTC.